The 30 T cell receptor beta chains below come from one sample, sequenced in a study of T cell repertoires in cytomegalovirus infection (dated by TCRdb to the late 2010s). TCRdb records Illumina HiSeq 1500 as the sequencer. The public reads were reprocessed in TCRdb via fastp at Q25 and MiXCR, keeping in-frame beta chains. Rows are combined by CDR3 protein, so each entry shows the most common genes and DNA. For this sample the table gives almost 500,000 distinct CDR3 sequences, of which approximately 10% were detected only once. In total, the top ten clones hold 10% of the sample. The sample consisted of PBMCs. Receptor source: a human donor in good health (CMV status not recorded). Some clones in this sample may be carry-over from other donors' samples.

This clonotype has ten or more counts. V gene TRBV25-1 combines with J gene TRBJ2-7; 8 nucleotides align to TRBD1. Germline CDR1 MGHDK, CDR2 SYGVNS. The CDR3 loop spans 15 amino acids. V dropped 3 bases and J dropped 2; count of bases not matched to a gene: 6. The CDR3 reads CASSDVGQGTYEQYF. DNA for the CDR3: TGTGCCAGCAGTGACGTCGGACAGGGAACCTACGAGCAGTACTTC.

In this sample, this clonotype turned up a few times. No conserved phenylalanine or tryptophan is present at the end of the CDR3, so a read error is the likely explanation. The DNA is left out, because the CDR3 cannot be placed on it with certainty; the CDR3 is given as TCRdb lists it. V usage is TRBV6-2 or TRBV6-3 and J usage is TRBJ2-7; the table's D gene call, TRBD1, was not cross checked with the DNA. A total of 12 residues make up the CDR3, ends included. Germline assignment: CDR1 MNHEY and CDR2 SVGEGT. CDR3 sequence: CASSRSTGGKRI.

This clonotype appeared a few times. The genes are TRBV18 and TRBJ2-5; D ambiguous. V was pared by 0 bases and J by 0 bases, with 5 bases between. Looked up from germline, CDR1 is KGHSH and CDR2 is LQKENI. CDR3 length: 14 amino acids. CDR3 residues: CASSPPTNQETQYF. DNA of the CDR3: TGTGCCAGCTCACCACCAACTAACCAAGAGACCCAGTACTTC. The full variable domain, rest sourced from reference TRBV18 and TRBJ2-5, is NAGVMQNPRHLVRRRGQEARLRCSPMKGHSHVYWYRQLPEEGLKFMVYLQKENIIDESGMPKERFSAEFPKEGPSILRIQQVVRGDSAAYFCASSPPTNQETQYFGPGTRLLVL.

The rearrangement joins TRBV5-1 to TRBJ2-5; 7 nucleotides line up with TRBD2. The germline V gene encodes CDR1 SGHRS and CDR2 YFSETQ. The length of the CDR3 is 15 residues. The V and J ends lost 2 bases and 5 bases, in that order; junction bases with no gene match: 9. The CDR3 nucleotides are TGCGCCAGCAGCTTCTCGCGGGAGTCGGGTGAGACCCAGTACTTC. Residues: CASSFSRESGETQYF.

This clonotype was seen ten or more times. The V and J genes are TRBV28 and TRBJ1-5; a possible D gene is TRBD1 (6 bases). Per the germline V gene, CDR1 is MDHEN and CDR2 is SYDVKM. CDR3 length: 14 amino acids. Between the trimmed V and J ends, which lost 7 bases and 7 bases, there was a span of 17 bases. In nucleotides, the CDR3 is TGTGCCAGCACTCCTTCGACAGGATGGCAGCCCCAGCATTTT. Protein: CASTPSTGWQPQHF. Full variable domain (missing parts from reference TRBV28 and TRBJ1-5): DVKVTQSSRYLVKRTGEKVFLECVQDMDHENMFWYRQDPGLGLRLIYFSYDVKMKEKGDIPEGYSVSREKKERFSLILESASTNQTSMYLCASTPSTGWQPQHFGDGTRLSIL.

This clonotype was detected many times. A junction boundary mismatches the germline segment, possibly from a read error. This chain links TRBV7-7 with TRBJ2-7; D perhaps matches TRBD2 (6 bases). Germline CDR1 is SSHAT and CDR2 is FNYEAQ (reference sequence). CDR3 size: 13 residues. DNA for the CDR3: TGTGCTAGCAGTCCGGAGGGCCGCGGAGAGCAGTACTTC. Protein sequence: CASSPEGRGEQYF.

This chain joins TRBV29-1 and TRBJ1-4; a weak D match, TRBD1 (5 bases). Looked up from germline, CDR1 is SQVTM and CDR2 is ANQGSEA. Trimming cost V 0 bases and J 12 bases, with 11 bases left between them. This CDR3 contains 12 residues. The CDR3 coding sequence is TGCAGCGTTGAAGATCCAGGGACCGAACTGTTTTTT. It codes for CSVEDPGTELFF.

This clonotype was counted ten times or more. The rearrangement joins TRBV7-2 to TRBJ1-5; no clear D gene. Germline lookup yields CDR1 SGHTA and CDR2 FQGNSA. Trimming left V 0 bases short and J 0 bases short, with 3 bases between. This CDR3 region has 14 residues. The CDR3 nucleotides read TGTGCCAGCAGCTTAGCGAATAGCAATCAGCCCCAGCATTTT. Translating gives CASSLANSNQPQHF.

This clonotype has at least ten counts. V and J are TRBV20-1 and TRBJ1-4, with 8 bases that match TRBD1. The CDR3 covers 14 residues. CDR1 and CDR2 from the germline V gene are DFQATT and SNEGSKA (reference sequence). Trimming took 5 bases from V and 2 from J; bases not matched to a gene: 4. The CDR3 loop is CSAWDRRTNEKLFF. The CDR3 bases are TGCAGTGCTTGGGACAGGCGTACTAATGAAAAACTGTTTTTT.

This clonotype has ten or more counts. V gene TRBV27 combines with J gene TRBJ1-2; TRBD1 is a possible D gene (5 bases). Per the germline V gene, CDR1 is MNHEY and CDR2 is SMNVEV (reference sequence). V was pared by 0 bases and J by 7 bases, with 9 bases between. The length of the CDR3 is 13 residues. This chain's CDR3 is CASSLSPGSGYTF. The CDR3 DNA is TGTGCCAGCAGTTTATCTCCAGGGAGTGGCTACACCTTC.

This clonotype was detected ten times or more. CDR3 sequence: CASRYSGTYNEQFF. The CDR3 nucleotides read TGTGCCAGCAGATATAGCGGGACCTACAATGAGCAGTTCTTC. This chain uses TRBV7-9 with TRBJ2-1, with 8 bases that match TRBD2. The germline V gene has CDR1 SEHNR and CDR2 FQNEAQ (reference sequence). The junction had 3 bases not matched to a gene; V was cut back by 6 bases and J by 2 bases. This CDR3 contains 14 residues.

This clonotype was counted at least ten times. The CDR3 sequence is CASSLGGGYDNQPQHF. CDR3 DNA sequence: TGTGCCAGCAGCTTAGGCGGAGGGTACGACAATCAGCCCCAGCATTTT. The chain uses TRBV7-9 and TRBJ1-5; D uncertain. CDR1 is SEHNR, CDR2 FQNEAQ, per germline (reference sequence). Trimming removed 1 base at V and 3 bases at J, with 13 bases between. This CDR3 is 16 amino acids long.

At least ten counts were recorded for this clonotype. J is TRBJ2-5 and V is TRBV20-1; D remains ambiguous. Per the germline V gene, CDR1 is DFQATT and CDR2 is SNEGSKA (reference sequence). With 1 base removed from V and 5 bases from J, the gap between germline ends came to 11 bases. The CDR3 is 13 amino acids. The CDR3 bases are TGCAGTGCTAGAGGGGCCTTAAGGGAGACCCAGTACTTC. Its protein is CSARGALRETQYF.

The gene calls are TRBV25-1 and TRBJ2-7, with 9 positions matching TRBD1. Germline CDR1 reads MGHDK; CDR2 reads SYGVNS. V dropped 8 bases and J dropped 3; count of bases not matched to a gene: 2. The CDR3 sequence is 12 residues long. The CDR3 is CASGGQGYEQYF. The CDR3 DNA sequence: TGTGCCAGCGGGGGACAGGGCTACGAGCAGTACTTC.

This clonotype was counted ten times or more. CDR3 residues: CASSSSRNPGDEQFF. In nucleotides, the CDR3 is TGTGCCAGCAGCTCATCAAGAAATCCTGGGGATGAGCAGTTCTTC. The rearrangement joins TRBV7-9 to TRBJ2-1, with D unclear. V was cut by 4 bases and J by 8 bases, with 18 bases left in between. The CDR3 totals 15 residues. Germline V gives CDR1 SEHNR, CDR2 FQNEAQ (reference sequence). Using reference TRBV7-9 and TRBJ2-1 for the parts outside the CDR3, the full variable domain is DTGVSQNPRHKITKRGQNVTFRCDPISEHNRLYWYRQTLGQGPEFLTYFQNEAQLEKSRLLSDRFSAERPKGSFSTLEIQRTEQGDSAMYLCASSSSRNPGDEQFFGPGTRLTVL.

The table lists this clonotype with many counts. The V gene is TRBV4-2, the J gene TRBJ2-3; D call uncertain. V dropped 0 bases and J dropped 2 bases, with 9 bases sitting between them. Germline CDR1 and CDR2: LGHNA and YNFKEQ. The CDR3 is 15 amino acids. DNA of the CDR3: TGTGCCAGCAGCCAAGAAGATAGACACACAGATACGCAGTATTTT. Protein: CASSQEDRHTDTQYF.

This clonotype was picked up many times. V usage is TRBV28 and J usage is TRBJ1-1; D possibly corresponds to TRBD1 (5 bases). V was clipped by 2 bases and J by 11 bases, with 21 bases between them. This CDR3 has 15 amino acids. Germline V CDR1 and CDR2: MDHEN, SYDVKM. DNA of the CDR3: TGTGCCAGCAGTTTAGTGGACCCGACAGTAAAAGACGCTTTCTTT. Protein product: CASSLVDPTVKDAFF.

This clonotype was counted only a few times. The chain links TRBV7-8 to TRBJ2-1; TRBD2 matches at 8 bases. Germline V CDR1 and CDR2: SGHVS, FQNEAQ. V lost 6 bases and J lost 8; bases outside the gene matches: 15. The CDR3 totals 16 residues. In DNA form, the CDR3 reads TGTGCCAGCAGGCCCGGGGATGGTAGCGGGGTGGATGAGCAGTTCTTC. It codes for CASRPGDGSGVDEQFF.

CDR3 bases: TGTGCCAGCTCACCACGGGGACAGAGTAATGAAAAACTGTTTTTT. This translates into CASSPRGQSNEKLFF. This chain uses TRBV18 with TRBJ1-4; TRBD1 agrees at 7 bases. Germline CDR1 reads KGHSH; CDR2 reads LQKENI. The CDR3 contains 15 residues. With V trimmed by 1 base and J by 4 bases, 3 bases remained unmatched.

This sequence joins TRBV29-1 and TRBJ2-7; the D gene is possibly TRBD1 (6 bases). Trimming removed 4 bases from V and 3 bases from J, with 13 bases in between. The CDR3 has 13 residues. Germline V gene sequence: CDR1 SQVTM, CDR2 ANQGSEA. CDR3 in amino acids: CSVGRRGGYEQYF. CDR3 DNA sequence: TGCAGCGTTGGCCGGCGAGGGGGCTACGAGCAGTACTTC.

This chain links TRBV20-1 with TRBJ2-3; perhaps TRBD1 as D (5 bases). The CDR3 contains 15 residues. Trimming removed 0 bases from V and 0 bases from J, with 10 bases in between. Germline CDR1 is DFQATT and CDR2 is SNEGSKA (reference sequence). Written as DNA, the CDR3 is TGCAGTGCTAGAGATGATGGGGCTAGCACAGATACGCAGTATTTT. Its protein is CSARDDGASTDTQYF.

The chain carries TRBV20-1 and TRBJ1-6, with D tentatively TRBD1 (5 bases). The CDR3 loop spans 16 amino acids. Germline V gene data show CDR1 as DFQATT and CDR2 as SNEGSKA (reference sequence). Trimming shortened V by 1 base and J by 0 bases, and 10 bases separated the two germline ends. The CDR3, as DNA: TGCAGTGCTAGAGCGGGGGAGAGCTCCTATAATTCACCCCTCCACTTT. Its translation: CSARAGESSYNSPLHF.

This clonotype was detected only a few times. The chain carries TRBV5-1 and TRBJ2-1; 9 nucleotides agree with TRBD1. V lost 5 bases to trimming and J lost 10 bases; unmatched junction nucleotides: 10. Germline CDR1 reads SGHRS; CDR2 reads YFSETQ. This CDR3 contains 14 residues. The DNA of the CDR3 is TGCGCCAGCAGTTTTAGACAGGGGGAACGGGAGCAGTTCTTC. Translation gives CASSFRQGEREQFF.

The chain employs TRBV5-1 and TRBJ2-1; 13 bases match TRBD2. After removal of 4 bases from V and 13 bases from J, the junction contained 11 bases not matched to a gene. The CDR3 consists of 15 residues. CDR1 and CDR2 (germline): SGHRS, YFSETQ. The CDR3 here is CASSTTSGGASLQFF. Written as DNA, the CDR3 is TGCGCCAGCAGCACTACTAGCGGGGGGGCCTCCCTCCAGTTCTTC.

The genes are TRBV24-1 and TRBJ2-1; possible D gene TRBD1, 6 bases. The germline gives CDR1 KGHDR, CDR2 SFDVKD. Trimming left V 6 bases short and J 0 bases short, with 11 bases between. The length of the CDR3 is 15 residues. As DNA, the CDR3 is TGTGCCACCAGTCAGGGGAGAAGCTCCTACAATGAGCAGTTCTTC. Translating gives CATSQGRSSYNEQFF.

Many counts were recorded for this clonotype. The chain recombines TRBV28 with TRBJ2-7; either TRBD1 or TRBD2 may fit D (7 bases each). Per germline, CDR1 MDHEN and CDR2 SYDVKM. The V gene lost 6 bases and the J gene lost 5 bases, with 14 bases spanning the gap. CDR3 length: 13 amino acids. CDR3 DNA sequence: TGTGCCAGCAGAGCCCAGGGGGGGAACGAGCAGTACTTC. It encodes CASRAQGGNEQYF.

This clonotype was picked up many times. This sequence joins TRBV27 and TRBJ1-1; D is uncertain. The germline V and J ends were trimmed by 3 bases and 12 bases, with 8 bases remaining between them. The germline V gene encodes CDR1 MNHEY and CDR2 SMNVEV (reference sequence). The CDR3 loop spans 10 amino acids. The CDR3 sequence is CASSFQSPFF. The DNA of the CDR3 is TGTGCCAGCAGTTTCCAGTCGCCTTTCTTT.

This clonotype was observed many times. The chain is built from TRBV19 and TRBJ1-5; 8 bases agree with TRBD1. The CDR3 is 16 residues long. Germline assignment: CDR1 LNHDA and CDR2 SQIVND (reference sequence). The ends lost 6 bases at V and 0 bases at J; junction bases unmatched: 7. The CDR3 nucleotides read TGTGCCAGTAGGGACAGGGACAGCTATAGCAATCAGCCCCAGCATTTT. Amino acids: CASRDRDSYSNQPQHF.

The rearrangement joins TRBV27 to TRBJ2-2, with unresolved D. CDR1 is MNHEY, CDR2 SMNVEV, per germline (reference sequence). This CDR3 region has 15 residues. V shed 9 bases and J shed 0 bases, with 14 bases lying between them. In nucleotides, the CDR3 is TGTGCCAGTCGCGACGGAACGACGAACACCGGGGAGCTGTTTTTT. This encodes CASRDGTTNTGELFF.

This clonotype was picked up a small number of times. The chain carries TRBV19 and TRBJ2-2; 10 bases map to TRBD2. The CDR3 spans 17 residues. The germline gives CDR1 LNHDA, CDR2 SQIVND (reference sequence). The ends lost 6 bases at V and 6 bases at J; junction bases unmatched: 13. The CDR3 reads CASSTNSGGTGAGELFF. The CDR3 DNA is TGTGCCAGTAGCACGAATAGCGGGGGGACGGGGGCCGGGGAGCTGTTTTTT.